Each of the 23 T cell receptor beta chains below was sequenced from the same sample in a study of T cells after yellow fever vaccination. TCRdb reprocessed the 5' RACE reads via MiXCR and lists one record per CDR3 protein. This sample has 600,000 to 750,000 distinct CDR3 sequences; 9% to 15% occur once, and the top ten carry more than 12%. Sequenced here: PBMCs, sampled on the day of the yellow fever booster vaccination. The receptors stem from a man aged 25 to 40 who received the YFV17D yellow fever vaccine.

The rearrangement links TRBV20-1 to TRBJ2-1; D is undetermined. CDR1 is DFQATT and CDR2 is SNEGSKA in the germline V gene (reference sequence). V was pared by 6 bases and J by 5 bases, with 11 bases between. The CDR3 sequence is 12 residues long. The CDR3: CSAHRQNNEQFF. The CDR3 DNA reads TGCAGTGCCCACCGACAAAACAATGAGCAGTTCTTC.

The chain couples TRBV7-9 to TRBJ2-1; TRBD2 is a possible D gene (5 bases). Germline V lookup: CDR1 SEHNR, CDR2 FQNEAQ (reference sequence). Trimming took off 2 bases at V and 10 bases at J, with 9 bases between the two ends. This CDR3 spans 12 amino acids. The CDR3 region has the DNA TGTGCCAGCAGCTTACAGTGGGAGGAGCAGTTCTTC. Its protein product is CASSLQWEEQFF. Combining the CDR3 with reference TRBV7-9 and TRBJ2-1 gives the whole variable domain DTGVSQNPRHKITKRGQNVTFRCDPISEHNRLYWYRQTLGQGPEFLTYFQNEAQLEKSRLLSDRFSAERPKGSFSTLEIQRTEQGDSAMYLCASSLQWEEQFFGPGTRLTVL.

This clonotype was counted only a few times. The J gene is TRBJ2-5, the V gene TRBV7-2, with TRBD1 matching 7 bases. CDR1 is SGHTA, CDR2 FQGNSA, per germline. The J segment lost 1 base and the V segment lost 6 bases, leaving 8 bases of the junction unmatched. The CDR3 loop spans 15 amino acids. As DNA, the CDR3 is TGTGCCAGCAGACCCACCGGGACAGCCCAAGAGACCCAGTACTTC. It codes for CASRPTGTAQETQYF.

The gene calls are TRBV5-1 and TRBJ2-5; a weak D match, TRBD1 (5 bases). This CDR3 is 15 amino acids long. Germline-derived CDR1 and CDR2 are SGHRS and YFSETQ. V was trimmed by 2 bases and J by 3 bases, leaving 14 bases between them. The CDR3 region is CASSFQGRYEETQYF. The CDR3 DNA reads TGCGCCAGCAGCTTCCAGGGTCGTTACGAAGAGACCCAGTACTTC.

V and J are TRBV20-1 and TRBJ2-1, with TRBD2 matching 9 bases. Trimming at V came to 3 bases and at J to 10 bases, leaving 4 bases not matched to a gene. Germline V CDR1 and CDR2: DFQATT, SNEGSKA (reference sequence). The CDR3 extends over 12 amino acids. The CDR3, as DNA: TGCAGTGCTAGTAGCGGGAGACTAGAGCAGTTCTTC. Residues: CSASSGRLEQFF.

The J gene is TRBJ2-1, the V gene TRBV18; 7 positions match TRBD2. V lost 3 bases to trimming and J lost 8 bases; unmatched junction nucleotides: 7. CDR1 and CDR2 from the germline V gene are KGHSH and LQKENI. The CDR3 is 14 residues long. The CDR3 region is CASSPAGVRDEQFF. The DNA for the CDR3 is TGTGCCAGCTCACCGGCGGGAGTTAGGGATGAGCAGTTCTTC.

This clonotype was seen only a few times. The rearrangement links TRBV5-4 to TRBJ1-2, with unresolved D. CDR1 is SGHNT, CDR2 YYREEE, per germline (reference sequence). CDR3 length: 14 residues. Trimming took off 2 bases at V and 0 bases at J, with 8 bases between the two ends. The CDR3 sequence: CASSFSGTNYGYTF. As DNA, the CDR3 is TGTGCCAGCAGCTTTTCGGGAACTAACTATGGCTACACCTTC.

This clonotype was seen many times. V usage is TRBV20-1 and J usage is TRBJ2-7, with D unclear. Germline CDR1 reads DFQATT; CDR2 reads SNEGSKA (reference sequence). The CDR3 extends over 15 amino acids. V was clipped by 2 bases and J by 5 bases, with 19 bases between them. CDR3 loop: CSARLATGDDNEQYF. The CDR3 coding sequence is TGCAGTGCTAGATTGGCGACTGGGGATGACAACGAGCAGTACTTC.

This chain links TRBV19 with TRBJ1-4; no definite D call. CDR1 and CDR2 (germline): LNHDA, SQIVND (reference sequence). With 6 bases removed from V and 5 bases from J, the gap between germline ends came to 10 bases. The CDR3 runs to 13 residues. CDR3 DNA sequence: TGTGCCAGTAGAATCCAGAACAATGAAAAACTGTTTTTT. Encoded protein: CASRIQNNEKLFF.

This clonotype was seen a handful of times. The genes are TRBV7-9 and TRBJ1-6; 7 bases match TRBD1. V lost 5 bases, J lost 13 bases, and 17 bases stayed unmatched. The CDR3 has 16 amino acids. Germline V gene data show CDR1 as SEHNR and CDR2 as FQNEAQ (reference sequence). CDR3 sequence: CASSQTVGRGSYPLHF. CDR3 nucleotides: TGTGCCAGCAGCCAAACAGTCGGCAGGGGGTCTTATCCCCTCCACTTT.

CDR3 nucleotides: TGCGCCAGCAGCAGGGGGCCACTCGACCACTCCTACGAGCAGTACTTC. Amino acids: CASSRGPLDHSYEQYF. The chain links TRBV4-3 to TRBJ2-7, with TRBD1 matching 7 bases. Germline V lookup: CDR1 LGHNA, CDR2 YSLEER. With 5 bases clipped from V and 0 bases from J, the junction kept 10 bases outside the gene matches. This CDR3 spans 16 amino acids.

The rearrangement joins TRBV3-1 to TRBJ1-2, with D possibly matching TRBD1 (6 bases). This CDR3 comprises 14 residues. CDR1 and CDR2 (germline): LGHDT, YNNKEL (reference sequence). With 4 bases removed from V and 8 bases from J, the gap between germline ends came to 17 bases. The CDR3 region has the DNA TGTGCCAGCAGCCCCACAGGTTCCCAGGGGGGCTACACCTTC. Residues: CASSPTGSQGGYTF.

The J gene is TRBJ2-2, the V gene TRBV4-3; no clear D gene. Germline values: CDR1 LGHNA, CDR2 YSLEER. Between the trimmed V and J ends, which lost 0 bases and 3 bases, there was a span of 17 bases. This CDR3 region has 18 residues. The CDR3 DNA reads TGCGCCAGCAGCCAAGATGTGTTGGGATTCCTAGACACCGGGGAGCTGTTTTTT. Encoded protein: CASSQDVLGFLDTGELFF.

The chain couples TRBV29-1 to TRBJ1-2; D gene unclear. The CDR3 sequence is 12 residues long. Germline CDR1 reads SQVTM; CDR2 reads ANQGSEA. Trimming shortened V by 4 bases and J by 6 bases, and 12 bases separated the two germline ends. CDR3 in DNA: TGCAGCGTTGGTCCGGTGCGCAATGGCTACACCTTC. The encoded protein is CSVGPVRNGYTF.

The chain couples TRBV29-1 to TRBJ1-5; D gene unclear. The germline gives CDR1 SQVTM, CDR2 ANQGSEA. This CDR3 comprises 15 residues. Trimming took off 7 bases at V and 0 bases at J, with 16 bases between the two ends. CDR3 sequence (DNA): TGCAGCGGTCCCTTCCCGGACGATAGCAATCAGCCCCAGCATTTT. As protein: CSGPFPDDSNQPQHF. Full variable domain (remainder filled in from reference TRBV29-1 and TRBJ1-5): SAVISQKPSRDICQRGTSLTIQCQVDSQVTMMFWYRQQPGQSLTLIATANQGSEATYESGFVIDKFPISRPNLTFSTLTVSNMSPEDSSIYLCSGPFPDDSNQPQHFGDGTRLSIL.

In DNA form, the CDR3 reads TGCAGCGTTGATGGGACGACCGGTTTGGGTAACTATGGCTACACCTTC. Residues: CSVDGTTGLGNYGYTF. The chain has TRBV29-1 and TRBJ1-2, with D possibly matching TRBD1 (5 bases). Trimming took 3 bases from V and 1 from J, leaving 18 bases between them. Germline lookup yields CDR1 SQVTM and CDR2 ANQGSEA. The CDR3 contains 16 residues.

There are a few counts of this clonotype. The chain recombines TRBV12-3 or TRBV12-4 with TRBJ1-2; D remains ambiguous. Trimming cost V 6 bases and J 5 bases, with 19 bases left between them. This CDR3 has 15 amino acids. CDR3 protein: CASSTAGATSYGYTF. DNA of the CDR3: TGTGCCAGCAGCACCGCCGGCGCCACCTCGTATGGCTACACCTTC.

The table lists this clonotype with many counts. The gene calls are TRBV4-3 and TRBJ1-2, with 11 bases matching TRBD1. The junction had 5 bases not matched to a gene; V was cut back by 0 bases and J by 2 bases. Germline CDR1 is LGHNA and CDR2 is YSLEER. The CDR3 runs to 17 residues. The CDR3 sequence: CASSQEPGTGGNYGYTF. DNA for the CDR3: TGCGCCAGCAGCCAAGAGCCCGGGACAGGGGGGAACTATGGCTACACCTTC.

The chain carries TRBV20-1 and TRBJ2-1; D may be TRBD2 (6 bases). V lost 6 bases to trimming and J lost 4 bases, with 19 bases between them. The CDR3 is 15 residues long. Per the germline V gene, CDR1 is DFQATT and CDR2 is SNEGSKA (reference sequence). In DNA form, the CDR3 reads TGCAGTGCCGGGGGTAGGAGGGGTCGATACAATGAGCAGTTCTTC. Protein: CSAGGRRGRYNEQFF.

This clonotype was counted many times. The rearrangement uses TRBV5-1 and TRBJ2-1, with D hard to call. There are 15 residues in the CDR3. Deletions cut 2 bases from V and 0 bases from J, with 9 bases between. Germline CDR1 is SGHRS and CDR2 is YFSETQ. CDR3 nucleotide sequence: TGCGCCAGCAGCTTCGCTAGGAGCTCCTACAATGAGCAGTTCTTC. This gives the protein CASSFARSSYNEQFF.

The chain joins TRBV19 to TRBJ2-3, with D possibly being TRBD2 (5 bases). V shed 5 bases and J shed 8 bases, with 17 bases lying between them. Germline V gene lookup returns CDR1 LNHDA and CDR2 SQIVND (reference sequence). This CDR3 is built from 14 residues. CDR3 bases: TGTGCCAGTAGTCCCGCGGCTGGGGAGCGTACGCAGTATTTT. Translation gives CASSPAAGERTQYF.

Only a few counts were recorded for this clonotype. The CDR3: CASSDGTSGSGGFTDTQYF. The CDR3 DNA reads TGTGCCAGCAGTGACGGGACTAGCGGGAGTGGGGGGTTCACAGATACGCAGTATTTT. The V call is TRBV6-4, the J call TRBJ2-3; 14 nucleotides line up with TRBD2. In germline, CDR1 is MRHNA, CDR2 SNTAGT. Trimming took 2 bases from V and 2 from J; bases not matched to a gene: 9. The CDR3 is 19 amino acids.

The chain links TRBV29-1 to TRBJ2-2; D is ambiguous. CDR1 and CDR2 from the germline V gene are SQVTM and ANQGSEA. The V gene lost 4 bases and the J gene lost 6 bases, with 9 bases spanning the gap. The CDR3 is 12 amino acids. CDR3 region: CSVVMLSGELFF. The CDR3 region has the DNA TGCAGCGTTGTCATGTTATCCGGGGAGCTGTTTTTT.